Listed below are T cell receptor beta chains from one sample, sequenced in a study of beta chain features in type 1 diabetes. The method was immunoSEQ multiplex PCR; TCRdb's version includes in-frame clones alone and lacks a portion of them. The sample has 150,000 to 190,000 clones, 10% to 13% seen once; the top ten hold more than 0.4%. Sequencing was carried out using central memory CD4+ T cells from blood. The origin of the receptors is a man aged 25-45 years with type 1 diabetes. The CDR3 runs from the conserved cysteine through the conserved F or W. D genes are given only for firm matches. Clone size, where shown, is once, few, many, or a class for clones that have expanded.

v_gene	abundance	d_gene	j_gene	CDR3aa	CDR3nt
TRBV28	few	.	TRBJ1-1	CASSLDTALGAFF	TGTGCCAGCAGTTTAGATACAGCCCTGGGAGCTTTCTTT
TRBV9	few	.	TRBJ1-1	CASSEGIQAENTEAFF	TGTGCCAGCAGCGAGGGTATACAGGCGGAGAACACTGAAGCTTTCTTT
TRBV10-3	few	.	TRBJ2-1	CAISESKRGNEQFF	TGTGCCATCAGTGAGTCCAAAAGGGGCAATGAGCAGTTCTTC
TRBV6-5	few	TRBD2	TRBJ2-7	CASSYSTGGMYEQYF	TGTGCCAGCAGTTACTCGACGGGAGGCATGTACGAGCAGTACTTC
TRBV4-2	few	.	TRBJ2-5	CASSQDNSGAGETQYF	TGTGCCAGCAGCCAAGACAATTCCGGGGCGGGGGAGACCCAGTACTTC
TRBV7-2	.	TRBD1	TRBJ2-5	CASSPRTGVIETQYF	TGTGCCAGCAGCCCACGGACAGGGGTCATAGAGACCCAGTACTTC
TRBV9	.	.	TRBJ1-5	CASSVDQGAQPQHF	TGTGCCAGCAGCGTAGATCAAGGGGCTCAGCCCCAGCATTTT
TRBV18	.	.	TRBJ2-7	CASSPTGLSSSYEQYF	TGTGCCAGCTCACCAACGGGACTCTCGAGCTCCTACGAGCAGTACTTC
TRBV7-9	.	.	TRBJ1-3	CASSPTGRGGNTIYF	TGTGCCAGCAGCCCAACAGGGAGAGGAGGAAACACCATATATTTT
TRBV5-4	.	TRBD1	TRBJ2-2	CASSSATGAGTGELFF	TGTGCCAGCAGTTCCGCGACAGGGGCGGGCACCGGGGAGCTGTTTTTT
TRBV7-3	.	.	TRBJ2-3	CASSPRQVTDTQYF	TGTGCCAGCAGCCCCCGACAGGTCACAGATACGCAGTATTTT
TRBV28	few	.	TRBJ2-3	CASRASTDTQYF	TGTGCCAGCAGGGCTAGCACAGATACGCAGTATTTT
TRBV29-1	few	TRBD1	TRBJ1-5	CSVGQGTQPQHF	TGCAGCGTCGGACAGGGTACTCAGCCCCAGCATTTT
TRBV7-2	few	.	TRBJ1-2	CASSLPDRGYTF	TGTGCCAGCAGCTTACCCGACAGAGGCTACACCTTC
TRBV5-1	few	.	TRBJ1-1	CASSLEVRGVEAFF	TGCGCCAGCAGCTTGGAGGTGCGCGGGGTGGAAGCTTTCTTT
TRBV6-6	few	TRBD1	TRBJ2-4	CASSYAGTGVKNIQYF	TGTGCCAGCAGTTACGCCGGGACAGGGGTGAAAAACATTCAGTACTTC
TRBV4-3	few	TRBD2	TRBJ2-1	CASSRSGRGDEQFF	TGCGCCAGCAGCCGTAGCGGGAGAGGCGATGAGCAGTTCTTC
TRBV28	few	.	TRBJ2-1	CASSRETYNEQFF	TGTGCCAGCAGCCGGGAGACCTACAATGAGCAGTTCTTC
TRBV11-2	few	TRBD2	TRBJ2-1	CASSPFRTSHTDEQFF	TGTGCCAGCAGCCCCTTTCGGACTAGTCACACGGATGAGCAGTTCTTC
TRBV2	few	TRBD1	TRBJ2-3	CASSRDRGPPDTQYF	TGTGCCAGCAGCCGGGACAGGGGGCCCCCAGATACGCAGTATTTT
TRBV6-5	many	TRBD1	TRBJ1-3	CASSYSIGTDGNTIYF	TGTGCCAGCAGTTACTCGATCGGGACAGATGGAAACACCATATATTTT
TRBV2	.	.	TRBJ2-1	CASRRTTIVYNEQFF	TGTGCCAGCAGGAGGACTACCATAGTCTACAATGAGCAGTTCTTC
TRBV27	.	TRBD2	TRBJ2-5	CASSPGLALETQYF	TGTGCCAGCAGCCCGGGACTAGCCCTGGAGACCCAGTACTTC
TRBV6-5	.	.	TRBJ2-3	CASSYFPSDTQYF	TGTGCCAGCAGTTACTTCCCCTCAGATACGCAGTATTTT
TRBV28	few	TRBD1	TRBJ2-2	CASSLRGQGAGELFF	TGTGCCAGCAGTTTAAGGGGACAGGGGGCCGGGGAGCTGTTTTTT
TRBV14	.	.	TRBJ2-1	CASSQGIRGDEQFF	TGTGCCAGCAGCCAAGGAATTCGAGGCGATGAGCAGTTCTTC
TRBV19	.	.	TRBJ1-2	CASSIGVEDYGYTF	TGTGCCAGTAGTATAGGAGTAGAGGACTATGGCTACACCTTC
TRBV5-5	.	.	TRBJ2-6	CASSTGLSSGANVLTF	TGTGCCAGCAGTACCGGACTGAGCTCTGGGGCCAACGTCCTGACTTTC